These T cell receptor beta chains were read from a single sample in a study of blood T cell repertoires in COVID-19. The data were produced by immunoSEQ multiplex PCR, yet TCRdb's version contains in-frame clones alone and is incomplete. The sample lists approximately 300,000 clones; 89% were seen once. Material: PBMCs or T cells enriched from blood (not recorded which). These receptors came from a man in his sixties who had recovered from COVID-19. Both conserved end residues are part of each CDR3. A D gene is named only where the DNA matches it firmly. Only some rows state a clone size, as once, few, many or a class for expanded clones.

CDR3 protein: CASSIAGLVIVTGELFF
CDR3 DNA: TGTGCCAGTAGTATAGCGGGACTAGTAATAGTAACCGGGGAGCTGTTTTTT
D gene: TRBD2
J gene: TRBJ2-2
clone size: few
V gene: TRBV19

CDR3 protein: CAPPRGIVSGANVLTF
CDR3 DNA: TGTGCCCCACCAAGGGGTATCGTCTCTGGGGCCAACGTCCTGACTTTC
D gene: .
J gene: TRBJ2-6
clone size: .
V gene: TRBV24-1

CDR3 protein: CATSDWRVLETQYF
CDR3 DNA: TGTGCCACCAGTGATTGGAGGGTCTTGGAGACCCAGTACTTC
D gene: .
J gene: TRBJ2-5
clone size: .
V gene: TRBV24-1

CDR3 protein: CASSERRDSTYEQYF
CDR3 DNA: TGTGCCAGCAGCGAACGCCGGGACTCTACCTACGAGCAGTACTTC
D gene: .
J gene: TRBJ2-7
clone size: .
V gene: TRBV2

CDR3 protein: CASSWGQGKSGNTIYF
CDR3 DNA: TGTGCCAGCAGCTGGGGACAGGGGAAATCTGGAAACACCATATATTTT
D gene: TRBD1
J gene: TRBJ1-3
clone size: .
V gene: TRBV7-2

CDR3 protein: CASSLGGVSGRSNTGELFF
CDR3 DNA: TGTGCCAGCAGCCTCGGCGGGGTGAGCGGGAGGTCGAACACCGGGGAGCTGTTTTTT
D gene: TRBD2
J gene: TRBJ2-2
clone size: few
V gene: TRBV11-2

CDR3 protein: CASSPPGQGNQPQHF
CDR3 DNA: TGTGCCAGCAGCCCCCCGGGACAGGGTAATCAGCCCCAGCATTTT
D gene: TRBD1
J gene: TRBJ1-5
clone size: .
V gene: TRBV5-5

CDR3 protein: CASSTTGTGVGEQYF
CDR3 DNA: TGTGCCAGCAGTACAACCGGGACAGGGGTAGGGGAGCAGTACTTC
D gene: TRBD1
J gene: TRBJ2-7
clone size: once
V gene: TRBV27

CDR3 protein: CASNSQGYEQYF
CDR3 DNA: TGCGCCAGCAATTCTCAGGGCTACGAGCAGTACTTC
D gene: .
J gene: TRBJ2-7
clone size: .
V gene: TRBV5-1

CDR3 protein: CASSSTYVTGKGSPLHF
CDR3 DNA: TGTGCCAGCTCATCCACATATGTTACAGGGAAAGGTTCACCCCTCCACTTT
D gene: .
J gene: TRBJ1-6
clone size: .
V gene: TRBV18

CDR3 protein: CASSLGNTEAKNIQYF
CDR3 DNA: TGTGCCAGCAGCTTAGGGAACACGGAGGCCAAAAACATTCAGTACTTC
D gene: .
J gene: TRBJ2-4
clone size: .
V gene: TRBV11-2

CDR3 protein: CASSLVAYEQYF
CDR3 DNA: TGTGCCAGCAGCTTGGTCGCCTACGAGCAGTACTTC
D gene: .
J gene: TRBJ2-7
clone size: .
V gene: TRBV5-5

CDR3 protein: CASSLRTGVNYGYTF
CDR3 DNA: TGTGCCAGCAGTTTACGGACAGGGGTAAACTATGGCTACACCTTC
D gene: TRBD1
J gene: TRBJ1-2
clone size: .
V gene: TRBV27

CDR3 protein: CATTGTGWNEQFF
CDR3 DNA: TGTGCCACTACCGGGACAGGGTGGAATGAGCAGTTCTTC
D gene: TRBD1
J gene: TRBJ2-1
clone size: .
V gene: TRBV28

CDR3 protein: CASSAALAISYEQYF
CDR3 DNA: TGTGCCAGCAGCGCAGCACTAGCGATCTCCTACGAGCAGTACTTC
D gene: TRBD2
J gene: TRBJ2-7
clone size: .
V gene: TRBV7-2

CDR3 protein: CASSPGTGALYSNQPQHF
CDR3 DNA: TGCGCCAGCAGCCCCGGGACTGGGGCCCTTTATAGCAATCAGCCCCAGCATTTT
D gene: .
J gene: TRBJ1-5
clone size: .
V gene: TRBV5-1

CDR3 protein: CAWSGGGVQGAQHF
CDR3 DNA: TGTGCCTGGAGTGGAGGGGGGGTTCAGGGAGCCCAGCATTTT
D gene: .
J gene: TRBJ1-5
clone size: .
V gene: TRBV30

CDR3 protein: CASSRPLTGYYEQYF
CDR3 DNA: TGTGCCAGCAGTCGACCTTTGACAGGATACTACGAGCAGTACTTC
D gene: .
J gene: TRBJ2-7
clone size: .
V gene: TRBV6-5

CDR3 protein: CASSQGRTGGWSGANVLTF
CDR3 DNA: TGTGCCAGCAGCCAAGGAAGGACAGGGGGCTGGTCTGGGGCCAACGTCCTGACTTTC
D gene: TRBD1
J gene: TRBJ2-6
clone size: .
V gene: TRBV3-1/TRBV3-2

CDR3 protein: CATSARDRDNSPLHF
CDR3 DNA: TGTGCCACCAGTGCCCGGGACAGGGATAATTCACCCCTCCACTTT
D gene: TRBD1
J gene: TRBJ1-6
clone size: .
V gene: TRBV24-1

CDR3 protein: CASSIDWAKNIQYF
CDR3 DNA: TGTGCCAGTAGTATCGACTGGGCCAAAAACATTCAGTACTTC
D gene: .
J gene: TRBJ2-4
clone size: .
V gene: TRBV19

CDR3 protein: CASSLTFQNEQFF
CDR3 DNA: TGTGCCAGCAGCTTAACGTTTCAGAATGAGCAGTTCTTC
D gene: .
J gene: TRBJ2-1
clone size: .
V gene: TRBV7-3

CDR3 protein: CASSQTSVPGELFF
CDR3 DNA: TGTGCCAGCAGCCAAACCAGCGTCCCCGGGGAGCTGTTTTTT
D gene: .
J gene: TRBJ2-2
clone size: once
V gene: TRBV6-4

CDR3 protein: CASSVTSSYNEQFF
CDR3 DNA: TGTGCCAGCAGCGTGACAAGCTCCTACAATGAGCAGTTCTTC
D gene: .
J gene: TRBJ2-1
clone size: .
V gene: TRBV9

CDR3 protein: CASSEAGQSNQPQHF
CDR3 DNA: TGTGCCAGCAGTGAGGCAGGGCAGAGCAATCAGCCCCAGCATTTT
D gene: .
J gene: TRBJ1-5
clone size: .
V gene: TRBV25-1

CDR3 protein: CAWRPPPAGSGYTF
CDR3 DNA: TGTGCCTGGAGGCCTCCGCCGGCGGGGTCGGGCTACACCTTC
D gene: .
J gene: TRBJ1-2
clone size: .
V gene: TRBV30

CDR3 protein: CASSPADRDNSPLHF
CDR3 DNA: TGCGCCAGCAGCCCGGCGGACAGGGATAATTCACCCCTCCACTTT
D gene: TRBD1
J gene: TRBJ1-6
clone size: .
V gene: TRBV4-1

CDR3 protein: CASSFSYSTDTQYF
CDR3 DNA: TGTGCCAGCAGCTTTTCGTATAGCACAGATACGCAGTATTTT
D gene: .
J gene: TRBJ2-3
clone size: .
V gene: TRBV11-2

CDR3 protein: CASSSGTGIGETQYF
CDR3 DNA: TGCGCCAGCAGCTCCGGGACAGGGATTGGAGAGACCCAGTACTTC
D gene: TRBD1
J gene: TRBJ2-5
clone size: .
V gene: TRBV5-1

CDR3 protein: CASSDTGNQPQHF
CDR3 DNA: TGTGCCAGCAGTGATACGGGTAATCAGCCCCAGCATTTT
D gene: .
J gene: TRBJ1-5
clone size: .
V gene: TRBV2

CDR3 protein: CASSIGTGDNYGYTF
CDR3 DNA: TGTGCCAGCAGCATAGGGACAGGAGATAACTATGGCTACACCTTC
D gene: TRBD1
J gene: TRBJ1-2
clone size: .
V gene: TRBV5-4

CDR3 protein: CAGSGGPNQPQHF
CDR3 DNA: TGTGCCGGCTCCGGGGGACCCAATCAGCCCCAGCATTTT
D gene: .
J gene: TRBJ1-5
clone size: .
V gene: TRBV30

CDR3 protein: CASSSTEAYEQYF
CDR3 DNA: TGTGCCAGCAGTTCTACCGAGGCCTACGAGCAGTACTTC
D gene: .
J gene: TRBJ2-7
clone size: .
V gene: TRBV6-5

CDR3 protein: CASSIETSGNEQFF
CDR3 DNA: TGTGCCAGTAGTATAGAAACTAGTGGAAATGAGCAGTTCTTC
D gene: .
J gene: TRBJ2-1
clone size: .
V gene: TRBV19

CDR3 protein: CASSIEGAAASSYNEQFF
CDR3 DNA: TGTGCCAGTAGTATAGAAGGAGCGGCGGCTAGCTCCTACAATGAGCAGTTCTTC
D gene: .
J gene: TRBJ2-1
clone size: .
V gene: TRBV19

CDR3 protein: CASSVVDGRNTGELFF
CDR3 DNA: TGTGCCAGCAGCGTAGTCGACGGGAGAAACACCGGGGAGCTGTTTTTT
D gene: .
J gene: TRBJ2-2
clone size: .
V gene: TRBV9

CDR3 protein: CASGGQGRRETQYF
CDR3 DNA: TGTGCCAGCGGAGGACAGGGGAGGCGGGAGACCCAGTACTTC
D gene: TRBD1
J gene: TRBJ2-5
clone size: .
V gene: TRBV2

CDR3 protein: CASSPQSVTYNEQFF
CDR3 DNA: TGTGCCAGCAGTCCCCAGAGCGTAACCTACAATGAGCAGTTCTTC
D gene: .
J gene: TRBJ2-1
clone size: once
V gene: TRBV28

CDR3 protein: CASSRFGTDTQYF
CDR3 DNA: TGTGCCAGCAGCCGGTTCGGCACAGATACGCAGTATTTT
D gene: .
J gene: TRBJ2-3
clone size: .
V gene: TRBV11-2

CDR3 protein: CASSSGLRETQYF
CDR3 DNA: TGTGCCAGCTCATCGGGACTTCGGGAGACCCAGTACTTC
D gene: .
J gene: TRBJ2-5
clone size: .
V gene: TRBV18

CDR3 protein: CASSGENSNQPQHF
CDR3 DNA: TGTGCCAGCAGCGGCGAGAATAGCAATCAGCCCCAGCATTTT
D gene: .
J gene: TRBJ1-5
clone size: .
V gene: TRBV9

CDR3 protein: CASSPRDILSGNTIYF
CDR3 DNA: TGTGCCAGCAGTCCTCGGGACATCCTCTCTGGAAACACCATATATTTT
D gene: .
J gene: TRBJ1-3
clone size: .
V gene: TRBV27

CDR3 protein: CASSPGQGMNTEAFF
CDR3 DNA: TGCGCCAGCAGCCCAGGACAGGGGATGAACACTGAAGCTTTCTTT
D gene: TRBD1
J gene: TRBJ1-1
clone size: few
V gene: TRBV5-1

CDR3 protein: CASSIGGGSGDIQYF
CDR3 DNA: TGTGCCAGTAGTATAGGAGGCGGGAGTGGGGACATTCAGTACTTC
D gene: TRBD2
J gene: TRBJ2-4
clone size: .
V gene: TRBV19

CDR3 protein: CASSIGSSYEQYF
CDR3 DNA: TGCGCCAGCAGCATTGGGAGCTCCTACGAGCAGTACTTC
D gene: .
J gene: TRBJ2-7
clone size: .
V gene: TRBV5-1